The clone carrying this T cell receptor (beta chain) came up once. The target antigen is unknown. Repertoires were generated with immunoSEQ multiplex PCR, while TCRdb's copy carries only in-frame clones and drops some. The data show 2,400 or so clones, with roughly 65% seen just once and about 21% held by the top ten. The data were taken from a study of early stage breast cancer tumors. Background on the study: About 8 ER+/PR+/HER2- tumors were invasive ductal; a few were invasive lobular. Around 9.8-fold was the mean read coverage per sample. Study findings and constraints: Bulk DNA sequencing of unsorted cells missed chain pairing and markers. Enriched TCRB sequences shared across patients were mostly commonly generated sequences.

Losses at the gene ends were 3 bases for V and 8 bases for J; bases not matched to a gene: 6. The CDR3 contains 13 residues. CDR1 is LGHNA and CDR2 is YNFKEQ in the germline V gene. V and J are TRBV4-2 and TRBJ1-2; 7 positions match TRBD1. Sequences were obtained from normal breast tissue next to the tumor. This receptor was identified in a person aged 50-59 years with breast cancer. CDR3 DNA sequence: TGTGCCAGCAGCCAGGGACAGATGGAAGGCTACACCTTC. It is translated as CASSQGQMEGYTF.